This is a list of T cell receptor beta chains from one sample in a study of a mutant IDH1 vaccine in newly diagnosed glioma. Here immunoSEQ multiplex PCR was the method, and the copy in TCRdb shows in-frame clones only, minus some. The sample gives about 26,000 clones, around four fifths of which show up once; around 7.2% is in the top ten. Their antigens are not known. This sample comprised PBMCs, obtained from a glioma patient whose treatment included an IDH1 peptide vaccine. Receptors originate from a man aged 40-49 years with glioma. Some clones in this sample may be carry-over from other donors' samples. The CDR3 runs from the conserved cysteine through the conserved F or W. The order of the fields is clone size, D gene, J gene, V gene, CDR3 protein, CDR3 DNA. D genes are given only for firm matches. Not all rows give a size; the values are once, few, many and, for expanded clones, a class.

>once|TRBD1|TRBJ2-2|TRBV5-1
CASSGTQGTDTGELFF
TGCGCCAGCAGCGGAACACAGGGGACGGACACCGGGGAGCTGTTTTTT
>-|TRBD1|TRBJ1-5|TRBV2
CASSDGQVNQPQHF
TGTGCCAGCAGTGACGGACAGGTCAATCAGCCCCAGCATTTT
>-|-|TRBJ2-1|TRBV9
CASSVLDYNEQFF
TGTGCCAGCAGCGTCCTTGATTACAATGAGCAGTTCTTC
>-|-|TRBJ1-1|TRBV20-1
CSAGHEVGAFF
TGCAGTGCTGGACACGAGGTCGGAGCTTTCTTT
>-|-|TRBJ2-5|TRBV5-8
CASSLKGYQETQYF
TGTGCCAGCAGCTTGAAGGGGTACCAAGAGACCCAGTACTTC
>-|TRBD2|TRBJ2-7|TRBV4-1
CASSQVALSGGPPEQYF
TGCGCCAGCAGCCAAGTGGCCCTAAGCGGGGGGCCCCCCGAGCAGTACTTC
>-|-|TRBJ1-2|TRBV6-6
CASGGRNYDYGYTF
TGTGCCAGCGGGGGACGGAACTACGATTATGGCTACACCTTC
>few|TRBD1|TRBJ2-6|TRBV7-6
CASSFGTGSSGANVLTF
TGTGCCAGCAGCTTCGGGACAGGGTCCTCTGGGGCCAACGTCCTGACTTTC
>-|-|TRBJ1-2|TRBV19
CASSIAAGHGGYTF
TGTGCCAGTAGTATAGCGGCAGGTCACGGTGGCTACACCTTC
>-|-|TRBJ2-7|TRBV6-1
CASRVPTTRSEQYF
TGTGCCAGCAGAGTACCTACGACAAGGTCAGAGCAGTACTTC
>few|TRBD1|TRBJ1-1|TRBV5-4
CASSLGPRDSPEAFF
TGTGCCAGCAGCTTGGGACCCCGGGACAGCCCTGAAGCTTTCTTT
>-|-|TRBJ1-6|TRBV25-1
CASSERPSYNSPLHF
TGTGCCAGCAGTGAGCGCCCCTCCTATAATTCACCCCTCCACTTT
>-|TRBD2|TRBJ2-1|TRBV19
CASSIGGGPSGGARNEQFF
TGTGCCAGTAGTATAGGGGGTGGGCCTAGCGGGGGGGCTAGGAATGAGCAGTTCTTC
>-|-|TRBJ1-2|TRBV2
CASSDLGRADYGYTF
TGTGCCAGCAGTGACCTCGGCAGGGCCGACTATGGCTACACCTTC
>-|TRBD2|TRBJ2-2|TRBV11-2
CASSSLAGGITGELFF
TGTGCCAGCAGCTCCCTAGCGGGGGGAATCACCGGGGAGCTGTTTTTT
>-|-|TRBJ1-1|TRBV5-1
CASSLEPGTWNTEAFF
TGCGCCAGCAGCCTCGAACCGGGAACTTGGAACACTGAAGCTTTCTTT
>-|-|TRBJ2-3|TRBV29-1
CSVEGYRVGGTDTQYF
TGCAGCGTTGAGGGCTACAGGGTGGGGGGCACAGATACGCAGTATTTT
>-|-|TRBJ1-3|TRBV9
CASSVGEGPSSGNTIYF
TGTGCCAGCAGCGTAGGCGAGGGGCCTAGCTCTGGAAACACCATATATTTT
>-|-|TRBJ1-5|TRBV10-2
CASSLNNQPQHF
TGCGCCAGCAGTTTGAACAATCAGCCCCAGCATTTT
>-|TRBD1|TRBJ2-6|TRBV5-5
CASRVGQGSGANVLTF
TGTGCCAGCAGAGTAGGACAGGGATCGGGGGCCAACGTCCTGACTTTC
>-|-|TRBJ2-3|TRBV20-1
CSANRDTQYF
TGCAGTGCTAATCGGGATACGCAGTATTTT
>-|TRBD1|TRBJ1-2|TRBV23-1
CASSHPDRSTYGYTF
TGCGCCAGCAGTCACCCGGACAGGAGTACCTATGGCTACACCTTC
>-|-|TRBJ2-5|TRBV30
CAWSYGGEEETQYF
TGTGCCTGGAGTTATGGGGGCGAGGAAGAGACCCAGTACTTC
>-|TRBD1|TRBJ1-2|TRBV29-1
CSAPQGGDGYTF
TGCAGCGCCCCACAGGGGGGGGATGGCTACACCTTC
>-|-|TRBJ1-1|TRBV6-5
CASRVGATEAFF
TGTGCCAGCAGGGTCGGGGCAACTGAAGCTTTCTTT
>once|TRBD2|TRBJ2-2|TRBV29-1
CSVEDPWRGGNTGELFF
TGCAGCGTTGAAGATCCCTGGCGGGGGGGGAACACCGGGGAGCTGTTTTTT
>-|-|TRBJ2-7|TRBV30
CAWSVNDNYEQYF
TGTGCCTGGAGTGTTAATGACAACTACGAGCAGTACTTC
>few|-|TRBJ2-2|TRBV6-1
CASSVGSEAGELFF
TGTGCCAGCAGTGTGGGTAGCGAAGCCGGGGAGCTGTTTTTT
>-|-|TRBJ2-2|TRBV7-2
CASSLVYTGELFF
TGTGCCAGCAGCTTAGTGTACACCGGGGAGCTGTTTTTT
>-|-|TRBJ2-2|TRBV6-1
CASTEGPINTGELFF
TGTGCCAGCACCGAAGGTCCAATAAACACCGGGGAGCTGTTTTTT
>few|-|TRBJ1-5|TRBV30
CAWRREGDQPQHF
TGTGCCTGGAGGAGGGAGGGGGATCAGCCCCAGCATTTT
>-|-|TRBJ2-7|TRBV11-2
CASSRTYEQYF
TGTGCCAGCAGTCGGACTTACGAGCAGTACTTC
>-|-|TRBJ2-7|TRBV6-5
CASRPSDRYEQYF
TGTGCCAGCAGGCCTTCGGACCGCTACGAGCAGTACTTC
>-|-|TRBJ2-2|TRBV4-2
CASSQGGVGTGELFF
TGTGCCAGCAGCCAAGGGGGGGTGGGCACCGGGGAGCTGTTTTTT
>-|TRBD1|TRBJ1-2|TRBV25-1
CASSGSGTGIHGYTF
TGTGCCAGCAGTGGCTCCGGGACAGGGATTCATGGCTACACCTTC
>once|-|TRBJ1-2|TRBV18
CASSREGENSIHGYTF
TGTGCCAGCTCTCGAGAGGGAGAGAATTCGATCCATGGCTACACCTTC
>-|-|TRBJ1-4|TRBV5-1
CASSFRTDEKLFF
TGCGCCAGCAGCTTTCGGACAGATGAGAAACTGTTTTTT
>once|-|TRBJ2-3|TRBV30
CAWLAGADTQYF
TGTGCCTGGCTTGCGGGCGCAGATACGCAGTATTTT
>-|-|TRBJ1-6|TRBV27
CASSLSMGPLNSPLHF
TGTGCCAGCAGTTTATCGATGGGACCCCTTAATTCACCCCTCCACTTT
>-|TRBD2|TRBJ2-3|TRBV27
CASSLTAGGGTDTQYF
TGTGCCAGCAGTTTGACTGCGGGGGGTGGGACAGATACGCAGTATTTT
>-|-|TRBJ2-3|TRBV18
CASSPPDGFSDTQYF
TGTGCCAGCTCACCACCGGATGGCTTTTCAGATACGCAGTATTTT
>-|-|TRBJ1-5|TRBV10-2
CASTESTDYSNQPQHF
TGCGCCAGCACCGAATCGACAGATTATAGCAATCAGCCCCAGCATTTT
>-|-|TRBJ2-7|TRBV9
CASSVVSEMGEQYF
TGTGCCAGCAGCGTAGTAAGTGAAATGGGCGAGCAGTACTTC
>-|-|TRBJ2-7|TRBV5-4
CASSLESAYEQYF
TGTGCCAGCAGCTTGGAGTCAGCATACGAGCAGTACTTC
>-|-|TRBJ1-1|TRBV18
CASSPPAATEAFF
TGTGCCAGCTCACCACCGGCCGCGACTGAAGCTTTCTTT
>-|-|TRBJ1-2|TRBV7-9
CASSLSGLDDGYTF
TGTGCCAGCAGCTTATCAGGGCTCGATGATGGCTACACCTTC
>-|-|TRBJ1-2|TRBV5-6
CASSPTMGANYGYTF
TGTGCCAGCAGCCCGACAATGGGGGCGAACTATGGCTACACCTTC
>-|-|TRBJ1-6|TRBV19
CASAPRVDNSPLHF
TGTGCCAGTGCCCCAAGAGTGGATAATTCACCCCTCCACTTT
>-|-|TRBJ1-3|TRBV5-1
CASADTGGNTIYF
TGCGCCAGCGCCGATACAGGAGGAAACACCATATATTTT
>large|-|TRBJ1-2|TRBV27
CASSPSALLALGYTF
TGTGCCAGCAGTCCGTCGGCACTGCTCGCATTAGGCTACACCTTC
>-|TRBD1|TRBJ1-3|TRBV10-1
CASSVNTGVRNTIYF
TGCGCCAGCAGTGTTAATACAGGGGTAAGAAACACCATATATTTT
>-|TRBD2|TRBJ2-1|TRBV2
CASRLDSGGYNEQFF
TGTGCCAGCAGGCTAGATAGCGGGGGTTACAATGAGCAGTTCTTC